This T cell receptor (beta chain) was captured in a study of blood T cell repertoires in COVID-19. Study information: Samples representing acute and convalescent COVID-19 were sourced from the United States, Italy and Spain.

Produced via immunoSEQ multiplex PCR; TCRdb's table is partial and in-frame only. The table has over 300,000 clones, 90% seen once. This clone has a single count. The TCR originated in a man between 18 and 35 years old with active or convalescent COVID-19. Sequencing input: peripheral blood.

The CDR3 region is CASSHGSTEAFF. The DNA for the CDR3 is TGTGCCAGCAGCCACGGTTCCACTGAAGCTTTCTTT. The rearrangement uses TRBV6-2 or TRBV6-3 and TRBJ1-1, with no clear D. Germline V gives CDR1 MNHEY, CDR2 SVGEGT. The germline V and J ends were trimmed by 6 bases and 4 bases, with 9 bases remaining between them. The CDR3 sequence is 12 residues long.